These 28 T cell receptor beta chains originate from one sample sequenced in a study of tumor and adjacent non-tumor tissue in lung cancer. A modified ARM-PCR protocol with three rounds of nested PCR amplified TCRbeta. A single record per CDR3 protein comes from TCRdb applying MiXCR to the multiplex PCR reads. The data show tens of thousands of distinct CDR3 sequences, roughly 75% seen once. No cell sorting was done before RNA was extracted from the tissue. Sequenced sample: lung tumor tissue. The source of these receptors is a woman between 65 and 79 years old with non-small cell lung cancer.

This chain uses TRBV6-6 with TRBJ2-3, with D maybe TRBD1 (6 bases). The J call may not be correct, given that the DNA end is closer to TRBJ1-5. Germline V gene sequence: CDR1 MNHNY, CDR2 SVGAGI (reference sequence). The CDR3 totals 16 residues. CDR3 DNA sequence: TGTGCCAGCAGTCGCCTAGCGGGGGGGCCGACAGACACGCAGCATTTT. Protein: CASSRLAGGPTDTQHF.

This clonotype was seen just once. The chain couples TRBV10-3 to TRBJ1-1; TRBD1 is a possible D gene (5 bases). Germline loops: CDR1 ENHRY, CDR2 SYGVKD. This CDR3 comprises 14 residues. Trimming left V 6 bases short and J 6 bases short, with 17 bases between. Here the CDR3 reads CAISPNGGDAEAFF. CDR3 in DNA: TGTGCCATCAGCCCGAACGGGGGGGATGCTGAAGCTTTCTTT.

The chain's CDR3 is CASTRGLNTEAFF. The DNA of the CDR3 is TGTGCCAGTACCAGAGGGTTGAACACTGAAGCTTTCTTT. J is TRBJ1-1 and V is TRBV19; D gene uncertain. V was clipped by 7 bases and J by 0 bases, with 9 bases between them. The CDR3 runs to 13 residues. Germline assignment: CDR1 LNHDA and CDR2 SQIVND (reference sequence).

The sample holds many counts of this clonotype. DNA of the CDR3: TGTGCCAGCAGTTCCCGGACTAGCGGGACGTTCCAAGAGACCCAGTACTTC. It is translated as CASSSRTSGTFQETQYF. The chain carries TRBV6-5 and TRBJ2-5, with 12 bases fitting TRBD2. The V gene end was trimmed by 4 bases and the J gene end by 1 base; junction bases not matched to a gene: 7. Per germline, CDR1 MNHEY and CDR2 SVGAGI. The length of the CDR3 is 17 residues.

A remark on this clonotype: One end of the junction varies from germline; a read error may be responsible. The rearrangement links TRBV30 to TRBJ2-1; the match to TRBD2 covers 8 bases. The CDR3 runs 13 residues. CDR1 is GTSNPN, CDR2 SVGIG, per germline (reference sequence). CDR3 bases: TGTGCCTGGAGTCGGCGGGAGGAGGGTGAGCAGCTCTTC. Translation: CAWSRREEGEQLF.

This chain connects TRBV6-6 to TRBJ2-3; D may be TRBD1 (5 bases). The V and J ends lost 2 bases and 5 bases respectively, with 14 bases between them. Germline V gene lookup returns CDR1 MNHNY and CDR2 SVGAGI (reference sequence). This CDR3 spans 15 amino acids. The CDR3 DNA follows: TGTGCCAGCAGTTACAAAGGGGCTCACATAGATACGCAGTATTTT. The encoded protein is CASSYKGAHIDTQYF.

This clonotype qualifies as medium-sized. The chain carries TRBV11-1 and TRBJ2-7; 8 bases align to TRBD1. The CDR3 sequence is 14 residues long. Losses at the gene ends were 5 bases for V and 6 bases for J; bases not matched to a gene: 9. Germline V gives CDR1 SGHAT, CDR2 FQDESV (reference sequence). The CDR3 sequence: CASSLSDRDGEQYF. In nucleotides, the CDR3 is TGTGCCAGCAGCCTCTCGGACAGGGATGGCGAGCAGTACTTC.

To note about this clonotype: The junction departs from the called germline gene at one end, perhaps through a read error. The rearrangement links TRBV29-1 to TRBJ2-3; D is unresolved. The length of the CDR3 is 13 residues. Germline CDR1 is SQVTM and CDR2 is ANQGSEA. The chain's CDR3 is CSVDEAHTHTQYF. In DNA, the CDR3 is TGCAGCGTTGATGAAGCGCACACACATACGCAGTATTTT.

The J gene is TRBJ2-1, the V gene TRBV20-1; 9 nucleotides align to TRBD2. The CDR3 loop spans 14 amino acids. The V gene end was trimmed by 7 bases and the J gene end by 7 bases; junction bases not matched to a gene: 11. Germline CDR1 and CDR2: DFQATT and SNEGSKA (reference sequence). The CDR3 nucleotides are TGCAGTGTTCCAAAAAATAGCGGGAGTAATGAGCAGTTCTTC. It yields the protein CSVPKNSGSNEQFF.

Note on this clonotype: The CDR3 end shows no conserved phenylalanine or tryptophan, and so a read error is likely. V and J are TRBV7-8 and TRBJ2-5; D is perhaps TRBD1 (6 bases). CDR1 SGHVS and CDR2 FQNEAQ come from the germline V gene. The CDR3 is 13 residues long. CDR3 loop: CASSLNREETQYS. Written as DNA, the CDR3 is TGTGCTAGCAGCCTGAACAGGGAAGAGACCCAGTACTCC.

V and J are TRBV27 and TRBJ1-6; D is ambiguous. Germline V gives CDR1 MNHEY, CDR2 SMNVEV (reference sequence). The ends were cut back, 6 bases at V and 10 bases at J, with 19 bases in the middle. This CDR3 comprises 15 residues. As DNA, the CDR3 is TGTGCCAGCAGCAGGCAGGTGGGGTGGGGATCACCCCTCCACTTT. As protein: CASSRQVGWGSPLHF.

Points on this clonotype: One base away lies a much larger clone, so this may be a sequencing read error. No conserved phenylalanine or tryptophan ends this CDR3, so it is likely a read error. The chain carries TRBV5-4 and TRBJ1-4, with 7 bases that match TRBD1. Germline trimming cut 3 bases from V and 5 bases from J; bases unmatched to any gene: 4. The CDR3 runs to 14 residues. Germline V gene lookup returns CDR1 SGHNT and CDR2 YYREEE (reference sequence). Written as DNA, the CDR3 is TGTGCCAGCAGCTCGGGACAGATAAATGAAAAACTGTTTTTA. This codes for CASSSGQINEKLFL.

To note about this clonotype: At one boundary the junction diverges from the germline segment, which might be a read error. The chain combines TRBV29-1 with TRBJ2-2; D is perhaps TRBD1 (6 bases). The CDR3 is 15 residues long. Germline V CDR1 and CDR2: SQVTM, ANQGSEA. CDR3 nucleotides: TGCAGCGTTCCACAGGGTGCCGGGAACACCGTGGAGCTGTTTTTT. Residues: CSVPQGAGNTVELFF.

The chain employs TRBV20-1 and TRBJ1-2; unclear D gene. Per germline, CDR1 DFQATT and CDR2 SNEGSKA (reference sequence). The CDR3 length is 14 residues. The V end lost 0 bases, the J end lost 5 bases, and 13 bases lay between the germline ends. For the CDR3, the DNA is TGCAGTGCTAGAGAGATCGCCAGGTTATATGGCTACACCTTC. Protein product: CSAREIARLYGYTF.

This clonotype was counted a single time. Here the CDR3 reads CASSLAVAGLCIEQFF. The CDR3 DNA reads TGTGCCAGCAGCTTAGCCGTAGCGGGTCTGTGCATTGAGCAGTTCTTC. This chain connects TRBV11-1 to TRBJ2-1; TRBD2 aligns across 7 bases. CDR1 and CDR2 (germline): SGHAT, FQDESV (reference sequence). CDR3 length equals 16 residues. Trimming removed 0 bases from V and 9 bases from J; junction bases left unmatched: 11.

Remarks on this clonotype: An end of the junction differs from the germline gene, which may be a read error. V usage is TRBV5-1 and J usage is TRBJ2-7, with D perhaps TRBD2 (5 bases). This CDR3 is 12 amino acids long. Germline-derived CDR1 and CDR2 are SGHRS and YFSETQ. The DNA of the CDR3 is TGCGCCAGCAGCTTGGAACTAGACCATTTTCACTTC. Protein sequence: CASSLELDHFHF.

Notes on this clonotype: Germline is not matched at one junction end, which may reflect a read error. The chain has TRBV11-1 and TRBJ2-7; the match to TRBD1 covers 11 bases. Germline values: CDR1 SGHAT, CDR2 FQDESV (reference sequence). The CDR3 has 13 amino acids. CDR3 loop: CASSRTGGYDQYF. The CDR3 DNA reads TGTGCCAGCAGTAGGACAGGGGGCTACGATCAGTACTTC.

This chain joins TRBV12-3 or TRBV12-4 and TRBJ1-2; D perhaps matches TRBD1 (6 bases). The V end lost 7 bases, the J end lost 3 bases, and 15 bases lay between the germline ends. The CDR3 is made up of 14 amino acids. CDR3 region: CASTRTEIDYGYTF. Here the CDR3 DNA reads TGTGCCAGCACCCGGACAGAGATCGACTATGGCTACACCTTC.

In regard to this clonotype: One end of the junction varies from germline; a read error may be responsible. The CDR3 here is CTSSYLGVGRTGELFF. CDR3 in DNA: TGTACCAGCAGTTATCTGGGTGTCGGGCGTACCGGGGAGCTGTTTTTT. The chain has TRBV6-5 and TRBJ2-2; the D is unclear. This CDR3 spans 16 amino acids. Per the germline V gene, CDR1 is MNHEY and CDR2 is SVGAGI.

In the case of this clonotype: This CDR3 fails to terminate in the conserved phenylalanine or tryptophan, so it likely reflects a read error. The CDR3 reads CSVEVLAWGGYTL. As DNA, the CDR3 is TGCAGCGTTGAAGTCCTAGCGTGGGGCGGCTACACCTTA. The gene calls are TRBV29-1 and TRBJ1-2, with TRBD1 as a possible D gene (5 bases). The CDR3 loop spans 13 amino acids. CDR1 and CDR2 (germline): SQVTM, ANQGSEA. V gave up 1 base and J gave up 8 bases, with 14 bases separating them.

On this clonotype itself: The junction departs from the called germline gene at one end, perhaps through a read error. J is TRBJ2-3 and V is TRBV4-2; no clear D gene. Germline lookup yields CDR1 LGHNA and CDR2 YNFKEQ. This CDR3 comprises 14 residues. The CDR3 DNA reads as TGTACCAGCAGTTTTGCTCCAGGTACAGATACGCAGTATTTT. Translated: CTSSFAPGTDTQYF.

This clonotype was observed a single time. A read error may explain this, as a much larger clone is one base away. The chain links TRBV14 to TRBJ2-1, with TRBD2 matching over 14 bases. This CDR3 has 16 amino acids. Germline V gene sequence: CDR1 SGHDN, CDR2 FVKESK. V shed 2 bases and J 14 bases; nucleotides not matched to a gene: 11. The CDR3 region is CASSQWTSGRSYPKFF. The CDR3 nucleotides read TGTGCCAGCAGCCAATGGACTAGCGGGAGGTCTTATCCGAAGTTCTTC.

This clonotype showed up just a few times. The rearrangement joins TRBV7-9 to TRBJ1-1; D may be TRBD1 (6 bases). The CDR3 is made up of 13 amino acids. Germline-derived CDR1 and CDR2 are SEHNR and FQNEAQ (reference sequence). V was shortened by 4 bases and J by 3 bases, with 9 bases between the two germline ends. CDR3 protein: CASSSTGYTEAFF. The DNA for the CDR3 is TGTGCCAGCAGCTCAACAGGGTACACTGAAGCTTTCTTT.

In this sample, this clonotype turned up a few times. The chain recombines TRBV5-1 with TRBJ2-1; the D is unclear. The germline V and J ends were trimmed by 4 bases and 0 bases, with 14 bases remaining between them. Germline CDR1 and CDR2: SGHRS and YFSETQ. The CDR3 has 16 amino acids. The CDR3 is CASSRNEMSSYNEQFF. The CDR3 coding sequence is TGCGCCAGCAGCCGTAACGAAATGAGCTCCTACAATGAGCAGTTCTTC.

Of note for this clonotype: Lacking the conserved final phenylalanine or tryptophan, this CDR3 likely reflects a read error. The chain joins TRBV6-1 to TRBJ2-5; no firm D call. The CDR3 sequence is 12 residues long. Germline V gene sequence: CDR1 MNHNS, CDR2 SASEGT. Here the CDR3 DNA reads TGTGCCAGCACCCCCCCTTCGGAGATCCAGTACGTC. Its protein is CASTPPSEIQYV.

Points on this clonotype: The CDR3 does not end in the conserved phenylalanine or tryptophan, so this is likely a read error. No DNA is shown, since the ends of the CDR3 on it are uncertain; the CDR3 is the one TCRdb lists. This rearrangement joins TRBV13 to TRBJ2-7; the table calls TRBD1, which could not be checked here. The germline CDR1 and CDR2 sequences are PRHDT and FYEKMQ (reference sequence). Termini included, the CDR3 measures 15 amino acids. The CDR3: CASSERGAASYELYL.

This clonotype appeared a few times. An end of the junction does not agree with germline; a read error may underlie this. The V and J genes are TRBV5-1 and TRBJ2-7; TRBD1 might be the D (5 bases). The V gene's germline CDR1 is SGHRS and CDR2 YFSETQ. The CDR3 has 14 amino acids. CDR3 bases: TGCGCCAGCGGCTTGATAGGGGTAAACTACGAGCAGTACTTC. Its translation is CASGLIGVNYEQYF.

The rearrangement joins TRBV12-3 or TRBV12-4 to TRBJ1-5, with D maybe TRBD1 (6 bases). CDR3 length: 15 residues. CDR3 in amino acids: CPNSLIGGRNQPQHF. The DNA of the CDR3 is TGTCCCAACAGTCTAATTGGGGGGCGCAATCAGCCCCAGCATTTT.